The 28 T cell receptor beta chains below all came from one sample that was sequenced in a study of blood T cell repertoires in COVID-19. The method was immunoSEQ multiplex PCR; TCRdb's version includes in-frame clones alone and lacks a portion of them. This table has 70,000 to 80,000 clones, around 85% appearing once. The sample comprised peripheral blood. Receptors originate from an elderly woman with active or convalescent COVID-19.

The rearrangement links TRBV7-3 to TRBJ2-6, with 10 positions matching TRBD1. This CDR3 comprises 14 residues. In germline, CDR1 is SGHTA, CDR2 FQGTGA. After removal of 9 bases from V and 2 bases from J, the junction contained 1 base not matched to a gene. The CDR3 DNA sequence: TGTGCCAGTGGACAGGGGGCTGGGGCCAACGTCCTGACTTTC. Its protein product is CASGQGAGANVLTF.

This chain connects TRBV19 to TRBJ1-2; the D is unclear. With 3 bases removed from V and 0 bases from J, the gap between germline ends came to 8 bases. CDR1 and CDR2 from the germline V gene are LNHDA and SQIVND (reference sequence). CDR3 size: 14 residues. The CDR3 sequence is CASSIWGANYGYTF. DNA of the CDR3: TGTGCCAGTAGTATTTGGGGAGCTAACTATGGCTACACCTTC. The variable domain in full, completed from reference TRBV19 and TRBJ1-2, reads DGGITQSPKYLFRKEGQNVTLSCEQNLNHDAMYWYRQDPGQGLRLIYYSQIVNDFQKGDIAEGYSVSREKKESFPLTVTSAQKNPTAFYLCASSIWGANYGYTFGSGTRLTVV.

The rearrangement uses TRBV6-6 and TRBJ2-5; 9 bases line up with TRBD1. This CDR3 is 15 amino acids long. V dropped 6 bases and J dropped 1; count of bases not matched to a gene: 6. The germline V gene encodes CDR1 MNHNY and CDR2 SVGAGI (reference sequence). The CDR3 DNA reads as TGTGCCAGCAGGAACGCACAGGGGGCCCAAGAGACCCAGTACTTC. Amino acid sequence: CASRNAQGAQETQYF.

The genes are TRBV30 and TRBJ2-7; a possible D gene is TRBD2 (5 bases). The germline V gene encodes CDR1 GTSNPN and CDR2 SVGIG (reference sequence). V was pared by 2 bases and J by 4 bases, with 21 bases between. The CDR3 contains 16 residues. For the CDR3, the DNA is TGTGCCTGGAGTTCGCTTGACGGGGTATCGATTTACGAGCAGTACTTC. Encoded protein: CAWSSLDGVSIYEQYF.

This clone was seen only once. The chain has TRBV28 and TRBJ2-5, with 7 nucleotides matching TRBD1. The germline V gene encodes CDR1 MDHEN and CDR2 SYDVKM. Losses at the gene ends were 2 bases for V and 2 bases for J; bases not matched to a gene: 8. The CDR3 has 16 residues. CDR3 amino acids: CASSLIGEGQQETQYF. In DNA form, the CDR3 reads TGTGCCAGCAGTTTAATCGGTGAGGGACAGCAAGAGACCCAGTACTTC. Together with reference TRBV28 and TRBJ2-5, the CDR3 gives the full variable domain: DVKVTQSSRYLVKRTGEKVFLECVQDMDHENMFWYRQDPGLGLRLIYFSYDVKMKEKGDIPEGYSVSREKKERFSLILESASTNQTSMYLCASSLIGEGQQETQYFGPGTRLLVL.

This chain connects TRBV3-1 (or the pseudogene TRBV3-2) to TRBJ1-2; 9 positions match TRBD1. Germline values: CDR1 LGHDT, CDR2 YNNKEL (reference sequence). V gave up 4 bases and J gave up 2 bases; unmatched junction bases: 8. The CDR3 loop spans 16 amino acids. CDR3 amino acids: CASSPRTGANNYGYTF. For the CDR3, the DNA is TGTGCCAGCAGCCCCCGGACAGGGGCTAACAACTATGGCTACACCTTC.

This clone was counted between two and nine times. Here the CDR3 DNA reads TGTGCCACCAGCAGAGATTTGGGGACTGAATACAATCAGCCCCAGCATTTT. The encoded protein is CATSRDLGTEYNQPQHF. J is TRBJ1-5 and V is TRBV15, with a tentative D call TRBD1 (5 bases). The germline gives CDR1 LNHNV, CDR2 YYDKDF (reference sequence). V dropped 0 bases and J dropped 3 bases, with 15 bases sitting between them. The CDR3 extends over 17 amino acids.

The chain uses TRBV19 and TRBJ1-1, with 8 bases identical to TRBD1. CDR1 is LNHDA, CDR2 SQIVND, per germline (reference sequence). After removal of 7 bases from V and 5 bases from J, the junction contained 9 bases not matched to a gene. This CDR3 has 14 residues. The CDR3 coding sequence is TGTGCCAGTATCCTACAGGGGGACGGGACTGAAGCTTTCTTT. Translating it yields CASILQGDGTEAFF.

In this sample, this clone turned up a few times. The J gene is TRBJ2-3, the V gene TRBV7-7; 11 nucleotides agree with TRBD1. CDR3 size: 15 residues. Germline V gene data show CDR1 as SSHAT and CDR2 as FNYEAQ (reference sequence). V was clipped by 5 bases and J by 4 bases; unmatched bases: 5. The CDR3 here is CASSPGTGGPDTQYF. The CDR3, as DNA: TGTGCCAGCAGCCCCGGGACAGGGGGTCCAGATACGCAGTATTTT.

The chain has TRBV5-5 and TRBJ2-3, with D perhaps matching TRBD1 (6 bases). Germline lookup yields CDR1 SGHKS and CDR2 YYEKEE (reference sequence). Trimming took 3 bases from V and 7 from J, leaving 9 bases between them. The CDR3 spans 12 residues. The CDR3 region has the DNA TGTGCCAGCAGCTCACAGGGAAATACGCAGTATTTT. Its protein is CASSSQGNTQYF.

CDR3 in amino acids: CATKQGSSPLHF. DNA for the CDR3: TGTGCCACCAAACAGGGTAGCTCACCCCTCCACTTT. The rearrangement links TRBV7-8 to TRBJ1-6; D may be TRBD1 (6 bases). Germline CDR1 is SGHVS and CDR2 is FQNEAQ. The V end lost 10 bases, the J end lost 10 bases, and 14 bases lay between the germline ends. The CDR3 spans 12 residues.

V usage is TRBV19 and J usage is TRBJ2-3; D possibly corresponds to TRBD1 (6 bases). V gave up 1 base and J gave up 6 bases, with 17 bases separating them. This CDR3 is 16 amino acids long. From germline, CDR1 is LNHDA and CDR2 SQIVND (reference sequence). CDR3 protein: CASSIGLQGQRDTQYF. The CDR3, as DNA: TGTGCCAGTAGTATAGGACTACAGGGTCAACGCGATACGCAGTATTTT.

The rearrangement uses TRBV19 and TRBJ1-2; 7 bases fit TRBD1. This CDR3 contains 14 residues. V gave up 4 bases and J gave up 8 bases; unmatched junction bases: 10. Germline V gene data show CDR1 as LNHDA and CDR2 as SQIVND (reference sequence). The CDR3 loop reads CASSKGQLGRGYTF. As DNA, the CDR3 is TGTGCCAGTAGTAAGGGACAGCTAGGACGGGGCTACACCTTC.

This clone was picked up one time. The chain combines TRBV30 with TRBJ1-4, with TRBD1 as a possible D gene (5 bases). CDR3 length equals 15 residues. Germline CDR1 is GTSNPN and CDR2 is SVGIG (reference sequence). V lost 2 bases to trimming and J lost 13 bases, with 23 bases between them. As DNA, the CDR3 is TGTGCCTGGAGTCTACCAGACAGCTCCGCGGGAGGACTGTTTTTT. Translated: CAWSLPDSSAGGLFF.

This chain uses TRBV6-6 with TRBJ1-5; tentative D call: TRBD1 (6 bases). The V and J ends lost 9 bases and 1 base respectively, with 19 bases between them. The length of the CDR3 is 16 residues. Looked up from germline, CDR1 is MNHNY and CDR2 is SVGAGI (reference sequence). CDR3 sequence: CASSGPIRGSNQPQHF. The CDR3 DNA follows: TGTGCCAGTTCGGGGCCGATCAGGGGAAGCAATCAGCCCCAGCATTTT.

This chain joins TRBV7-8 and TRBJ1-2; 7 bases line up with TRBD1. Germline lookup yields CDR1 SGHVS and CDR2 FQNEAQ. The CDR3 contains 14 residues. J was trimmed by 8 bases and V by 2 bases; bases with no gene match: 8. The CDR3 protein is CASSLWRQGGGYTF. The CDR3 bases are TGTGCCAGCAGCTTATGGCGGCAGGGGGGAGGCTACACCTTC.

A single count supports this clone. The chain combines TRBV2 with TRBJ1-2; a possible D gene is TRBD1 (5 bases). The CDR3 has 12 residues. V was shortened by 6 bases and J by 4 bases, with 9 bases between the two germline ends. Germline V lookup: CDR1 SNHLY, CDR2 FYNNEI. The CDR3 is CASSDSLYGYTF. CDR3 nucleotide sequence: TGTGCCAGCAGCGACAGCCTCTATGGCTACACCTTC.

The rearrangement joins TRBV2 to TRBJ1-3, with a weak D call TRBD1 (6 bases). The ends were cut back, 6 bases at V and 2 bases at J, with 14 bases in the middle. The CDR3 contains 15 residues. Germline V gene data show CDR1 as SNHLY and CDR2 as FYNNEI. The CDR3 DNA is TGTGCCAGCAGGCCTGCAGGGGTTGCTGGAAACACCATATATTTT. Its translation is CASRPAGVAGNTIYF.

The chain uses TRBV30 and TRBJ1-2; D unresolved. Germline V gene data show CDR1 as GTSNPN and CDR2 as SVGIG (reference sequence). V was shortened by 2 bases and J by 4 bases, with 5 bases between the two germline ends. This CDR3 comprises 11 residues. CDR3 in DNA: TGTGCCTGGAGTAGACTCTATGGCTACACCTTC. Translated: CAWSRLYGYTF.

The V gene is TRBV19, the J gene TRBJ1-1; 7 positions match TRBD1. The germline V gene encodes CDR1 LNHDA and CDR2 SQIVND (reference sequence). J lost 3 bases, V lost 1 base, and 2 bases had no gene match. The CDR3 spans 14 residues. In DNA, the CDR3 is TGTGCCAGTAGTATAGGAGGGACAGACACTGAAGCTTTCTTT. This codes for CASSIGGTDTEAFF.

V usage is TRBV29-1 and J usage is TRBJ1-1; TRBD1 agrees at 9 bases. This CDR3 spans 13 amino acids. V lost 7 bases and J lost 6; bases outside the gene matches: 9. Germline assignment: CDR1 SQVTM and CDR2 ANQGSEA. The CDR3 loop reads CSGAQGAPAEAFF. The CDR3, as DNA: TGCAGCGGAGCACAGGGGGCGCCTGCTGAAGCTTTCTTT.

This clone was observed a handful of times. The J gene is TRBJ1-4, the V gene TRBV6-5, with D unresolved. The CDR3 runs to 15 residues. CDR1 and CDR2 from the germline V gene are MNHEY and SVGAGI. The germline V and J ends were trimmed by 3 bases and 5 bases, with 13 bases remaining between them. The CDR3 loop is CASSYNYRVNEKLFF. Written as DNA, the CDR3 is TGTGCCAGCAGTTATAATTATCGGGTGAATGAAAAACTGTTTTTT.

In this sample, this clone turned up a few times. This rearrangement joins TRBV27 to TRBJ1-2; 7 positions agree with TRBD1. The CDR3 has 15 residues. V gave up 2 bases and J gave up 4 bases; unmatched junction bases: 7. The V gene's germline CDR1 is MNHEY and CDR2 SMNVEV (reference sequence). CDR3 amino acids: CASSLRGGPLYGYTF. As DNA, the CDR3 is TGTGCCAGCAGTTTAAGAGGGGGCCCTCTCTATGGCTACACCTTC.

This sequence joins TRBV12-3 or TRBV12-4 and TRBJ1-2; no clear D. V was clipped by 5 bases and J by 8 bases, with 15 bases between them. The CDR3 sequence is 13 residues long. The CDR3 reads CASSDDGPGGYTF. Written as DNA, the CDR3 is TGTGCCAGCAGTGATGACGGACCGGGGGGCTACACCTTC.

This clone was seen only a few times. The J gene is TRBJ2-1, the V gene TRBV11-1; 7 bases match TRBD2. V shed 5 bases, J shed 7 bases, and the junction held 14 bases outside the gene matches. Germline CDR1 is SGHAT and CDR2 is FQDESV (reference sequence). This CDR3 is built from 16 residues. CDR3 in amino acids: CASSSDGGSGVNEQFF. The CDR3 DNA is TGTGCCAGCAGCAGCGACGGGGGGTCCGGTGTGAATGAGCAGTTCTTC. Based on the CDR3 plus reference TRBV11-1 and TRBJ2-1, the full variable domain is EAEVAQSPRYKITEKSQAVAFWCDPISGHATLYWYRQILGQGPELLVQFQDESVVDDSQLPKDRFSAERLKGVDSTLKIQPAELGDSAMYLCASSSDGGSGVNEQFFGPGTRLTVL.

This clone has a single count. This chain links TRBV7-2 with TRBJ2-5; 13 bases match TRBD2. Per germline, CDR1 SGHTA and CDR2 FQGNSA. The CDR3 is 15 amino acids. J lost 7 bases, V lost 3 bases, and 5 bases had no gene match. The CDR3 is CASSLTSGGSGTQYF. The DNA of the CDR3 is TGTGCCAGCAGCTTGACTAGCGGGGGGTCCGGGACCCAGTACTTC.

The chain recombines TRBV9 with TRBJ1-1; 7 positions match TRBD1. Trimming at V came to 0 bases and at J to 11 bases, leaving 4 bases not matched to a gene. Germline CDR1 and CDR2: SGDLS and YYNGEE. The CDR3 contains 12 residues. CDR3 sequence reads: CASSVGTGRAFF. The CDR3 DNA reads TGTGCCAGCAGCGTAGGGACAGGACGTGCTTTCTTT.

The chain carries TRBV9 and TRBJ2-6; D unclear. Germline V lookup: CDR1 SGDLS, CDR2 YYNGEE. The CDR3 length is 16 residues. V lost 2 bases and J 0 bases, leaving 9 bases between the germline ends. The DNA of the CDR3 is TGTGCCAGCAGCGTTCTGGTGAGCTCTGGGGCCAACGTCCTGACTTTC. Amino acids: CASSVLVSSGANVLTF.